This TCR beta chain was profiled in a study of CD8 T cells in Susac syndrome. Across the study: There were Susac syndrome patients who were therapy-naive at blood draw, others on corticosteroids, and others on intravenous immunoglobulin alone.

The sequenced target, TCR beta, came from blood CD8+ and CD4+ T cells. V gave up 2 bases and J gave up 10 bases, with 12 bases separating them. The CDR3 totals 13 residues. This clonotype appeared once. RNA amounts of roughly 0.45 to 1 ug underwent reverse transcription with random hexamers. TCRdb analysed the immunoSEQ multiplex PCR reads with MiXCR anew, one entry per CDR3 protein. The sample lists about 190,000 distinct CDR3 sequences; roughly 94% were seen once. The material sequenced was CD8+ T cells from PBMCs. The TCR sequence derives from a human donor with Susac syndrome. The rearrangement uses TRBV23-1 and TRBJ2-4; D gene unclear. TRBV23-1 is annotated as an ORF whose role is uncertain. The CDR3 is CASSQKPLEIQYF. DNA of the CDR3: TGCGCCAGCAGTCAAAAACCCCTGGAGATTCAGTACTTC.